Listed here are 9 T cell receptor beta chains from one sample, sequenced in a study of beta chain features in type 1 diabetes. For these receptors, no antigen is known. Study outcomes and limitations: Moderately but significantly shorter TCRB CDR3s were found in Type 1 diabetes patients in all four CD4+ subsets.

The isolated RNA, all of it, was reverse transcribed, so expressed TCRB transcripts were what got sequenced. Profiling relied on immunoSEQ multiplex PCR, and the TCRdb table lists in-frame clones only, not all of them. The repertoire consists of 200,000 to 250,000 clones, with around 13% occurring once and the leading ten covering 0.019%. The source material was naive CD4+ T cells from blood. Source of these receptors: a man aged 30 to 39 with type 1 diabetes.

The rearrangement links TRBV11-2 to TRBJ2-7; 11 nucleotides agree with TRBD2. Germline CDR1 and CDR2: SGHAT and FQNNGV. This CDR3 has 15 amino acids. V shed 6 bases, J shed 3 bases, and the junction held 7 bases outside the gene matches. The CDR3 DNA follows: TGTGCCAGCAGGCTCGCCGGGACTAGCGGCTACGAGCAGTACTTC. It codes for CASRLAGTSGYEQYF. Supplemented by reference TRBV11-2 and TRBJ2-7, the full variable domain reads EAGVAQSPRYKIIEKRQSVAFWCNPISGHATLYWYQQILGQGPKLLIQFQNNGVVDDSQLPKDRFSAERLKGVDSTLKIQPAKLEDSAVYLCASRLAGTSGYEQYFGPGTRLTVT.

The chain uses TRBV20-1 and TRBJ1-1; unclear D gene. CDR1 and CDR2 (germline): DFQATT, SNEGSKA (reference sequence). V shed 0 bases and J shed 9 bases, with 8 bases lying between them. The CDR3 totals 11 residues. The CDR3: CSARDQMKAFF. CDR3 DNA sequence: TGCAGTGCTAGAGATCAGATGAAAGCTTTCTTT.

This clone showed up just a few times. The rearrangement uses TRBV14 and TRBJ1-4; D gene uncertain. The CDR3 is 14 amino acids. Trimming left V 1 base short and J 8 bases short, with 11 bases between. Germline CDR1 reads SGHDN; CDR2 reads FVKESK. CDR3 nucleotide sequence: TGTGCCAGCAGCCAAGCGATGCGTAACGAAAAACTGTTTTTT. Translating it yields CASSQAMRNEKLFF.

The gene calls are TRBV11-1 and TRBJ2-5; D perhaps matches TRBD1 (6 bases). V gave up 4 bases and J gave up 2 bases, with 14 bases separating them. This CDR3 has 15 amino acids. Germline assignment: CDR1 SGHAT and CDR2 FQDESV (reference sequence). In nucleotides, the CDR3 is TGTGCCAGCAGCTCCGGGACAAAACTGCAAGAGACCCAGTACTTC. This codes for CASSSGTKLQETQYF.

The V call is TRBV11-2, the J call TRBJ2-1; 8 nucleotides line up with TRBD2. V was clipped by 5 bases and J by 6 bases; unmatched bases: 6. Germline V gene data show CDR1 as SGHAT and CDR2 as FQNNGV. The CDR3 has 14 amino acids. CDR3 residues: CASSGGLAPNEQFF. The CDR3, as DNA: TGTGCCAGCAGCGGAGGACTAGCTCCCAATGAGCAGTTCTTC.

This clone was observed a few times. J is TRBJ1-1 and V is TRBV18, with 7 nucleotides matching TRBD1. The V gene end was trimmed by 6 bases and the J gene end by 8 bases; junction bases not matched to a gene: 6. Per germline, CDR1 KGHSH and CDR2 LQKENI. The CDR3 extends over 12 amino acids. CDR3 residues: CASSLLQGEAFF. In DNA, the CDR3 is TGTGCCAGCTCTCTGTTACAGGGGGAAGCTTTCTTT.

This clone appeared a few times. The chain recombines TRBV6-5 with TRBJ2-7; weak D call: TRBD1 (6 bases). This CDR3 comprises 13 residues. CDR1 and CDR2 from the germline V gene are MNHEY and SVGAGI. The ends were cut back, 7 bases at V and 0 bases at J, with 10 bases in the middle. CDR3 DNA: TGTGCCAGCAACCAGGGGAGCTCCTACGAGCAGTACTTC. It codes for CASNQGSSYEQYF.

The chain combines TRBV18 with TRBJ2-7; unclear D gene. Between the trimmed V and J ends, which lost 2 bases and 1 base, there was a span of 9 bases. The CDR3 has 14 residues. From germline, CDR1 is KGHSH and CDR2 LQKENI. The CDR3 DNA reads TGTGCCAGCTCACCAGAGGATATTTCCTACGAGCAGTACTTC. Amino acid sequence: CASSPEDISYEQYF.

This rearrangement joins TRBV9 to TRBJ2-5; D possibly corresponds to TRBD1 (6 bases). The CDR3 extends over 13 amino acids. Germline assignment: CDR1 SGDLS and CDR2 YYNGEE. The V end was cut by 2 bases, the J end by 5 bases, with 10 bases between. CDR3 sequence (DNA): TGTGCCAGCAGCGTTCAGGGGTCGGAGACCCAGTACTTC. It is translated as CASSVQGSETQYF.